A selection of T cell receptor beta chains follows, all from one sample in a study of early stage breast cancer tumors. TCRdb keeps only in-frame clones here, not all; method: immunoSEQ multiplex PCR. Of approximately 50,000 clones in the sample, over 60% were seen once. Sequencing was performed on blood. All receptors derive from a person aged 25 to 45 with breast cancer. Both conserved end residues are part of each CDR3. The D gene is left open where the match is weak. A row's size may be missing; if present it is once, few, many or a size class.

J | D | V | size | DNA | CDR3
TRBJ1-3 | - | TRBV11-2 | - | TGTGCCAGCAGCTTAGATGCCGTCTCTGGAAACACCATATATTTT | CASSLDAVSGNTIYF
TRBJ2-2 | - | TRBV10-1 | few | TGCGCCAGCAGCTTGGTTCGAGGGGGGGAGCTGTTTTTT | CASSLVRGGELFF
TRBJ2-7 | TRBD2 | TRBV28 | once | TGTGCCAGCAGTTTAGGGGGAGGGCCATTCTACGAGCAGTACTTC | CASSLGGGPFYEQYF
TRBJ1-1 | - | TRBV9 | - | TGTGCCAGCAGCGTAGGTAAGGGTATGGAGAACACTGAAGCTTTCTTT | CASSVGKGMENTEAFF
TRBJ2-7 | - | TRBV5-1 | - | TGCGCCAGCAGCTTGGCCCCGGGCAGGGACTACGAGCAGTACTTC | CASSLAPGRDYEQYF
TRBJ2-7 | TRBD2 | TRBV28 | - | TGTGCCAGCAGCCTTACTAGCGGAAGCTCCTACGAGCAGTACTTC | CASSLTSGSSYEQYF
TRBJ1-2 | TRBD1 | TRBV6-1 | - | TGTGCCAGCAGAGGAGCCGGGACAGGGGGAGAAGGCTACACCTTC | CASRGAGTGGEGYTF
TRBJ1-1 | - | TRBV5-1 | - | TGCGCCAGCAGCTTGGCGGGCAGGGGTTGGGCCACTGAAGCTTTCTTT | CASSLAGRGWATEAFF
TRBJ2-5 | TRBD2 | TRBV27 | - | TGTGCCAGCTCCCCTATAACTAGCGGGAGTGAGACCCAGTACTTC | CASSPITSGSETQYF
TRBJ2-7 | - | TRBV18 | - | TGTGCCAGCTCACCACCGGCGGCTGGTCTCTCCTACGAGCAGTACTTC | CASSPPAAGLSYEQYF
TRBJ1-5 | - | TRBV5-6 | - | TGTGCCAGCAGCTTCGCCGGGACCACTACCGGGCCCCAGCATTTT | CASSFAGTTTGPQHF
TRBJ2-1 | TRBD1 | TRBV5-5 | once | TGTGCCAGCAGCCAGTACAGGGCAGGGGGTAAGCAGTTCTTC | CASSQYRAGGKQFF
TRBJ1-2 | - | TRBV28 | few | TGTGCCAGCAGCCTCAGGGAGCGCTACACCTTC | CASSLRERYTF
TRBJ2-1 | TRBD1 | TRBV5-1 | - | TGCGCCAGCAGCGCCGGGACAGGGGGGGCCAATGAGCAGTTCTTC | CASSAGTGGANEQFF
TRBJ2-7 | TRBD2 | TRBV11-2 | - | TGTGCCAGCAGCCCGGGGGAGGGGATCAGGGAGCAGTACTTC | CASSPGEGIREQYF
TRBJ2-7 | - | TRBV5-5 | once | TGTGCCAGCAGCTTGACCAGCGGGTTGTACGAGCAGTACTTC | CASSLTSGLYEQYF
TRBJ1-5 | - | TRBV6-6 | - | TGTGCCAGCAGGGCCTGGGGGGGTGATCAGCCCCAGCATTTT | CASRAWGGDQPQHF
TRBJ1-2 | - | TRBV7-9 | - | TGTGCCAGCAGCCTCAGACAGGTCGATGGCTACACCTTC | CASSLRQVDGYTF
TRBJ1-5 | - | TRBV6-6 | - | TGTGCCAGCAACCCGGGGGGACCCAATCAGCCCCAGCATTTT | CASNPGGPNQPQHF
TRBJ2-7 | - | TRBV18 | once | TGTGCCAGCTCACCCAGGGCAGGCGACACCTACGAGCAGTACTTC | CASSPRAGDTYEQYF
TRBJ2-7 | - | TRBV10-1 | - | TGCGCCAGCAGTGGCCAGGGGCGCGACGAGCAGTACTTC | CASSGQGRDEQYF
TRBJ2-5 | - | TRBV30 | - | TGTGCCTGGAGTGTCCTAGCGAGGGAGCAGTACTTC | CAWSVLAREQYF